A single sample gave rise to the 9 T cell receptor beta chains below, sequenced in a study of T-cell reconstitution after alpha-beta-depleted transplantation in children. A library of TCRbeta sequences, prepared with unique molecular identifiers, was generated. TCRdb re-called the PCR reads through MiXCR, storing one row per CDR3 protein. The sample consists of around 300,000 distinct CDR3 sequences, 23% of them appearing once. Sequenced here: PBMCs, mostly from graft donor cells, sampled 180 days after TCRalphabeta/CD19-depleted stem cell transplant. These receptors were obtained from a male patient younger than 18 who had a stem cell transplant for acute lymphoblastic leukemia, so the T cells may come from the graft donor.

The chain is built from TRBV7-6 and TRBJ1-1; D remains ambiguous. The CDR3 has 13 residues. Trimming removed 6 bases from V and 1 base from J, with 9 bases in between. Germline loops: CDR1 SGHVS, CDR2 FNYEAQ. The CDR3, as DNA: TGTGCCAGCAGTCGACAAGAGAACACTGAAGCTTTCTTT. Translated: CASSRQENTEAFF.

This chain joins TRBV15 and TRBJ2-7, with 10 nucleotides matching TRBD2. V dropped 3 bases and J dropped 3; count of bases not matched to a gene: 8. The germline V gene has CDR1 LNHNV and CDR2 YYDKDF (reference sequence). This CDR3 spans 16 amino acids. The CDR3 nucleotides read TGTGCCACCAGCAGGCCCCTAGCGGGAGAGGACTACGAGCAGTACTTC. This codes for CATSRPLAGEDYEQYF.

This clonotype was recorded many times. The J gene is TRBJ2-3, the V gene TRBV12-3 or TRBV12-4; D not certain. This CDR3 region has 14 residues. The germline V and J ends were trimmed by 3 bases and 6 bases, with 13 bases remaining between them. The CDR3 sequence is CASSFPYRVDTQYF. The CDR3 DNA reads TGTGCCAGCAGTTTCCCCTACCGGGTCGATACGCAGTATTTT.

CDR3 in amino acids: CSARDKKDGNQPQHF. The CDR3 region has the DNA TGCAGTGCTAGAGATAAGAAGGACGGTAATCAGCCCCAGCATTTT. The genes are TRBV20-1 and TRBJ1-5; D is ambiguous. The CDR3 contains 15 residues. Germline loops: CDR1 DFQATT, CDR2 SNEGSKA (reference sequence). Trimming pared 0 bases from V and 4 bases from J, leaving 13 bases between.

This clonotype was counted only a few times. This chain uses TRBV29-1 with TRBJ2-1; D is perhaps TRBD1 (5 bases). V dropped 3 bases and J dropped 6 bases, with 9 bases sitting between them. CDR1 SQVTM and CDR2 ANQGSEA come from the germline V gene. The CDR3 length is 12 residues. The CDR3 region is CSVDQGLNEQFF. The CDR3 nucleotides are TGCAGCGTTGATCAGGGTCTCAATGAGCAGTTCTTC.

The rearrangement links TRBV7-3 to TRBJ2-2; TRBD1 is a possible D gene (6 bases). With 1 base removed from V and 0 bases from J, the gap between germline ends came to 6 bases. There are 15 residues in the CDR3. CDR1 and CDR2 (germline): SGHTA, FQGTGA. The chain's CDR3 is CASSLRGPNTGELFF. CDR3 nucleotides: TGTGCCAGCAGCTTAAGGGGGCCGAACACCGGGGAGCTGTTTTTT. Filled out from reference TRBV7-3 and TRBJ2-2, the complete variable domain reads GAGVSQTPSNKVTEKGKYVELRCDPISGHTALYWYRQSLGQGPEFLIYFQGTGAADDSGLPNDRFFAVRPEGSVSTLKIQRTERGDSAVYLCASSLRGPNTGELFFGEGSRLTVL.

The sample holds a few counts of this clonotype. The chain uses TRBV4-1 and TRBJ2-7, with D maybe TRBD2 (5 bases). The germline CDR1 and CDR2 sequences are MGHRA and YSYEKL. This CDR3 is built from 13 residues. The V end lost 0 bases, the J end lost 8 bases, and 11 bases lay between the germline ends. This chain's CDR3 is CASSQDRGLKQYF. The CDR3 DNA follows: TGCGCCAGCAGCCAAGATCGGGGTCTCAAGCAGTACTTC.

The chain joins TRBV20-1 to TRBJ2-7, with a tentative D call TRBD2 (7 bases). Germline CDR1 is DFQATT and CDR2 is SNEGSKA (reference sequence). The V and J ends lost 0 bases and 7 bases respectively, with 25 bases between them. CDR3 length equals 17 residues. CDR3 DNA: TGCAGTGCTAGAGAGAGGGGGAGGGCCGCTGCCTACGTAGAGCAGTACTTC. Amino acid sequence: CSARERGRAAAYVEQYF.

This clonotype was seen only a few times. The CDR3 DNA follows: TGCGCCAGCAGCTTGGTGGCCGATGCGGGCAACGAGCAGTACTTC. This gives the protein CASSLVADAGNEQYF. The chain carries TRBV5-1 and TRBJ2-7; tentative D call: TRBD2 (5 bases). The CDR3 extends over 15 amino acids. Germline V lookup: CDR1 SGHRS, CDR2 YFSETQ. Trimming left V 0 bases short and J 5 bases short, with 15 bases between.